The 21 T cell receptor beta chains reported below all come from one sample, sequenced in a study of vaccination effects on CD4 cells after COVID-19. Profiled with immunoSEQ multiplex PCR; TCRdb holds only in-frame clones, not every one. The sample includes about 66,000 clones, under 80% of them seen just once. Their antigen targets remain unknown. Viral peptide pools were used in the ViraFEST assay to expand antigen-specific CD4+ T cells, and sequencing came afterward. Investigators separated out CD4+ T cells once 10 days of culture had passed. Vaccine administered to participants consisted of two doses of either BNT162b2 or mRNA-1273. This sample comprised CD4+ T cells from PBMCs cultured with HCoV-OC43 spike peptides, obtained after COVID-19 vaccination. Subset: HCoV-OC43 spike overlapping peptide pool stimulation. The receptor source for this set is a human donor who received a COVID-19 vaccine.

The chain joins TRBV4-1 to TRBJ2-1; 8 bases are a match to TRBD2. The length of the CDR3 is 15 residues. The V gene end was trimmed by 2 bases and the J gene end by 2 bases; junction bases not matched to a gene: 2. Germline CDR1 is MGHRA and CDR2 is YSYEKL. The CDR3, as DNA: TGCGCCAGCAGCCAAACGGGGGGGCCCTACAATGAGCAGTTCTTC. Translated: CASSQTGGPYNEQFF.

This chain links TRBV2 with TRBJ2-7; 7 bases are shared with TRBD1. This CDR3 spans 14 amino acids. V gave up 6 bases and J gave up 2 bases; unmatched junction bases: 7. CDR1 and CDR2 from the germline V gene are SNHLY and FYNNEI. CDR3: CASSPRTGAYEQYV. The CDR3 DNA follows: TGTGCCAGCAGCCCCCGGACAGGCGCCTACGAGCAGTACGTC.

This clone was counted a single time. The CDR3 region is CASSFYPEWPSYNSPLHF. DNA of the CDR3: TGTGCCAGCAGTTTTTATCCTGAGTGGCCCTCCTATAATTCACCCCTCCACTTT. This sequence joins TRBV27 and TRBJ1-6; D remains ambiguous. This CDR3 contains 18 residues. V lost 3 bases and J 0 bases, leaving 15 bases between the germline ends. In germline, CDR1 is MNHEY, CDR2 SMNVEV (reference sequence).

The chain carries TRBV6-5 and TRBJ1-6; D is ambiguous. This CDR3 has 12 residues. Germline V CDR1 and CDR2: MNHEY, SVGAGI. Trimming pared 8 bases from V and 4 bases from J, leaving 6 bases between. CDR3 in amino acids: CASCGYNSPLHF. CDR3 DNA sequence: TGTGCCAGCTGCGGATATAATTCACCCCTCCACTTT.

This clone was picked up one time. CDR3 sequence reads: CASSVAGVSTDTQYF. The CDR3 region has the DNA TGTGCCAGCAGCGTAGCAGGGGTCAGCACAGATACGCAGTATTTT. The chain joins TRBV9 to TRBJ2-3; tentatively, D is TRBD1 (6 bases). V lost 0 bases, J lost 0 bases, and 8 bases lay in between. Germline V lookup: CDR1 SGDLS, CDR2 YYNGEE. The CDR3 is 15 residues long. Based on the CDR3 plus reference TRBV9 and TRBJ2-3, the full variable domain is DSGVTQTPKHLITATGQRVTLRCSPRSGDLSVYWYQQSLDQGLQFLIQYYNGEERAKGNILERFSAQQFPDLHSELNLSSLELGDSALYFCASSVAGVSTDTQYFGPGTRLTVL.

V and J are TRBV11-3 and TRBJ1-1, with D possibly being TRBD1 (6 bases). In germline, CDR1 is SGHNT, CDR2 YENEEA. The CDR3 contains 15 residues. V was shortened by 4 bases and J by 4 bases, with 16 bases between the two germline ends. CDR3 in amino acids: CASSSLSRGGTEAFF. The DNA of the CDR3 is TGTGCCAGCAGCTCCCTCTCGAGGGGGGGCACTGAAGCTTTCTTT.

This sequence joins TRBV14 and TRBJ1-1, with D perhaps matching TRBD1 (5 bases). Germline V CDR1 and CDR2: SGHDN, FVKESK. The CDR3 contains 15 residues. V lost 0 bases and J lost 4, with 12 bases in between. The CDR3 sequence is CASSQEVGVITEAFF. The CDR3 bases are TGTGCCAGCAGCCAAGAAGTAGGGGTAATCACTGAAGCTTTCTTT.

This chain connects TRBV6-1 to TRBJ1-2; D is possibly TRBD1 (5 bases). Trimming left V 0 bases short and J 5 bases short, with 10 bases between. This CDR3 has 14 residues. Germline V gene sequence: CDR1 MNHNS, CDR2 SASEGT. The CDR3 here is CASSEAHGGYGYTF. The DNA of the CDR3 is TGTGCCAGCAGTGAAGCGCACGGGGGTTATGGCTACACCTTC.

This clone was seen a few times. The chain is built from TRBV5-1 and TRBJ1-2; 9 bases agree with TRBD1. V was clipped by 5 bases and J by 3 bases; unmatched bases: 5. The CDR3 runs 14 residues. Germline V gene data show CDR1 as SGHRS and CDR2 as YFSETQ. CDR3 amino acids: CASRRQGDDYGYTF. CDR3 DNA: TGCGCCAGCAGGAGACAGGGGGATGACTATGGCTACACCTTC. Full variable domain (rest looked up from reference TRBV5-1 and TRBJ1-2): KAGVTQTPRYLIKTRGQQVTLSCSPISGHRSVSWYQQTPGQGLQFLFEYFSETQRNKGNFPGRFSGRQFSNSRSEMNVSTLELGDSALYLCASRRQGDDYGYTFGSGTRLTVV.

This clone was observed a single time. In DNA form, the CDR3 reads TGTGCCAGCAGTGACAGGGGCGGACAGCCCCAGCATTTT. Translating it yields CASSDRGGQPQHF. The rearrangement uses TRBV2 and TRBJ1-5; the D gene is possibly TRBD1 (6 bases). The V end lost 3 bases, the J end lost 7 bases, and 10 bases lay between the germline ends. The germline gives CDR1 SNHLY, CDR2 FYNNEI. The CDR3 sequence is 13 residues long.

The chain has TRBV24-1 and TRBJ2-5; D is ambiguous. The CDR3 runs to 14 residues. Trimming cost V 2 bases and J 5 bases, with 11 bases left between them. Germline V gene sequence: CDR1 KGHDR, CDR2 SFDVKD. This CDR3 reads CATSDSRRLETQYF. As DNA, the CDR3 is TGTGCCACCAGTGATTCCCGCCGTTTGGAGACCCAGTACTTC.

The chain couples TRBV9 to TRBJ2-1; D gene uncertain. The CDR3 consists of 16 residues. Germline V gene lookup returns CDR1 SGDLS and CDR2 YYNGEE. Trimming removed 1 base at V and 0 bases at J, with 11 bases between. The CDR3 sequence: CASSVMSPSSYNEQFF. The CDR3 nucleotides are TGTGCCAGCAGCGTAATGAGTCCGAGCTCCTACAATGAGCAGTTCTTC.

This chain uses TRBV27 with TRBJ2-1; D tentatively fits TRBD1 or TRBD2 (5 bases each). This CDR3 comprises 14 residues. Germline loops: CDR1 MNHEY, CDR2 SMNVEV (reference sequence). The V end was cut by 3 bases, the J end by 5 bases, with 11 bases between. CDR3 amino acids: CASSFHGTNNEQFF. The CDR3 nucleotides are TGTGCCAGCAGTTTTCACGGGACCAACAATGAGCAGTTCTTC.

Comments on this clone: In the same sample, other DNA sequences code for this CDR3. The CDR3 region has the DNA TGTGCCAGCTCACAAGGCCTGCAAGAGACCCAGTACTTC. Protein product: CASSQGLQETQYF. The chain recombines TRBV18 with TRBJ2-5, with D unclear. Trimming took 4 bases from V and 2 from J, leaving 8 bases between them. The CDR3 is 13 amino acids. Germline V CDR1 and CDR2: KGHSH, LQKENI.

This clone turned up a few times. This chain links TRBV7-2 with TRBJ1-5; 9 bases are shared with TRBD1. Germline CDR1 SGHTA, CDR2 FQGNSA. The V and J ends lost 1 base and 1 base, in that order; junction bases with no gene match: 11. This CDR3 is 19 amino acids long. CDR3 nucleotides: TGTGCCAGCAGCTTAGTGGGTACAGGGGGCATGGGGAGCAATCAGCCCCAGCATTTT. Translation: CASSLVGTGGMGSNQPQHF.

The CDR3: CASSQYGVVEKLFF. CDR3 DNA: TGCGCCAGCAGCCAGTACGGGGTAGTCGAAAAACTGTTTTTT. J is TRBJ1-4 and V is TRBV4-1, with unresolved D. This CDR3 contains 14 residues. CDR1 and CDR2 (germline): MGHRA, YSYEKL. V was cut by 3 bases and J by 8 bases, with 13 bases left in between.

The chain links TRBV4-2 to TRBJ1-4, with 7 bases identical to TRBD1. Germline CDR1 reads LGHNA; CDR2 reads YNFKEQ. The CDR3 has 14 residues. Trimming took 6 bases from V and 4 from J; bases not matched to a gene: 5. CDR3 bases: TGTGCCAGCAGAGAGGACAGGCATAATGAAAAACTGTTTTTT. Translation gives CASREDRHNEKLFF.

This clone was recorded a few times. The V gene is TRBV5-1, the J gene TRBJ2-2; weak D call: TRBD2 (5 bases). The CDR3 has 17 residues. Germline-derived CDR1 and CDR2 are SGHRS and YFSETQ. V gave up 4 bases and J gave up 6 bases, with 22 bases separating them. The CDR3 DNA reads TGCGCCAGCAGCCAACCCCCAGGACTCCCCTTCCCCGGGGAGCTGTTTTTT. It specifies CASSQPPGLPFPGELFF.

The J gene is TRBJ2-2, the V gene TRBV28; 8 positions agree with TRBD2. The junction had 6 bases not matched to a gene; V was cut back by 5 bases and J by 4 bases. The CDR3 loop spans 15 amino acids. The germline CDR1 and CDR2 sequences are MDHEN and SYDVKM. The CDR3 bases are TGTGCCAGCAGTCACGCGGGGGGCAGCACCGGGGAGCTGTTTTTT. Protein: CASSHAGGSTGELFF.

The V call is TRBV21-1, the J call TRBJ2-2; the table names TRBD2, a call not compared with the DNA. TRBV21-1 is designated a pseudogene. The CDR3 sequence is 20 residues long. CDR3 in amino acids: CASILAHGSGGTPNTGELFF. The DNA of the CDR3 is TGTGCCAGCATTCTCGCCCATGGAAGCGGGGGGACCCCGAACACCGGGGAGCTGTTTTTT.

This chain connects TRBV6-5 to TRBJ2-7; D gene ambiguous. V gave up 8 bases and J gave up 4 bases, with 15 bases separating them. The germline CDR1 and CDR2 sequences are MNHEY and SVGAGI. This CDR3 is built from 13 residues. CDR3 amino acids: CASSRAKGYEQYV. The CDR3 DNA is TGTGCCAGCTCGCGCGCCAAAGGTTACGAGCAGTACGTC.